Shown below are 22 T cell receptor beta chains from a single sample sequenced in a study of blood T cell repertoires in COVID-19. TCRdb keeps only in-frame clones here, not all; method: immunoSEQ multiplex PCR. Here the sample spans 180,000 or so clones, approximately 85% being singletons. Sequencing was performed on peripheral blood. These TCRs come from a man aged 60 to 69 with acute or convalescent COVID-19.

CDR3 DNA: TGTGCCACCAGTGATTTTCCGGGCCGGGAGCGGGAGGGCCTCGCAGATACGCAGTATTTT. Its protein is CATSDFPGREREGLADTQYF. The chain is built from TRBV24-1 and TRBJ2-3, with TRBD2 matching 10 bases. The V segment lost 1 base and the J segment 4 bases; nucleotides outside the gene matches: 16. The germline V gene has CDR1 KGHDR and CDR2 SFDVKD. The CDR3 sequence is 20 residues long.

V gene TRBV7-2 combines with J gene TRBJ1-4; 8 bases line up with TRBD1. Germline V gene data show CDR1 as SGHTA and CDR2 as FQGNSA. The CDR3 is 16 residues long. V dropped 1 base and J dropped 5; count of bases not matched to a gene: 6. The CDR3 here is CASSLDPDRVNEKLFF. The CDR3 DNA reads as TGTGCCAGCAGCTTAGACCCGGACAGGGTAAATGAAAAACTGTTTTTT.

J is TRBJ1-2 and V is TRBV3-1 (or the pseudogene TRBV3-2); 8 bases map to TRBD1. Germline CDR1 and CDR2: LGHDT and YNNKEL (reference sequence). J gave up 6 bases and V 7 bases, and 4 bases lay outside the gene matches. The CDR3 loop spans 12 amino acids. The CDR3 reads CASTDRENGYTF. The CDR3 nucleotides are TGTGCCAGCACGGACAGGGAAAATGGCTACACCTTC.

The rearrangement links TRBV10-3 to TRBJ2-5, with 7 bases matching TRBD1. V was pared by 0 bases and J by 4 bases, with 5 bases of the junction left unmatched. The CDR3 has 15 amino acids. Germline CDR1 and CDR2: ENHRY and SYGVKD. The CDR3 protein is CAISESPTGRETQYF. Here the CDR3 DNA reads TGTGCCATCAGTGAGTCTCCGACAGGGAGAGAGACCCAGTACTTC.

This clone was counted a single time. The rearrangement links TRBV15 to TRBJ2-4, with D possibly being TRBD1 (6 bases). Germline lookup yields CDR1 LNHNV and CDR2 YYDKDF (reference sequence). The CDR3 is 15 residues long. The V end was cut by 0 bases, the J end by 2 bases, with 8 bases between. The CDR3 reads CATSREQGTKNIQYF. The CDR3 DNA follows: TGTGCCACCAGCAGAGAACAGGGAACCAAAAACATTCAGTACTTC.

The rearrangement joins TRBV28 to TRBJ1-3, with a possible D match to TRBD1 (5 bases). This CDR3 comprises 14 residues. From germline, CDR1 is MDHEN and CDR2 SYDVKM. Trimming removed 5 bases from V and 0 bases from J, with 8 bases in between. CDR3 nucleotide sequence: TGTGCCAGCAGTACAACAGGCTCTGGAAACACCATATATTTT. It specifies CASSTTGSGNTIYF.

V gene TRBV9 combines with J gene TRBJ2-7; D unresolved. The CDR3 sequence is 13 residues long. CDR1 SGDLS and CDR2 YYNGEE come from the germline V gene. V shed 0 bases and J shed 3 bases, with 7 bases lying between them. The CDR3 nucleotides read TGTGCCAGCAGCGTAGGTAGCCACTACGAGCAGTACTTC. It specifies CASSVGSHYEQYF. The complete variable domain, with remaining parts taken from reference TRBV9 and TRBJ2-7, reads DSGVTQTPKHLITATGQRVTLRCSPRSGDLSVYWYQQSLDQGLQFLIQYYNGEERAKGNILERFSAQQFPDLHSELNLSSLELGDSALYFCASSVGSHYEQYFGPGTRLTVT.

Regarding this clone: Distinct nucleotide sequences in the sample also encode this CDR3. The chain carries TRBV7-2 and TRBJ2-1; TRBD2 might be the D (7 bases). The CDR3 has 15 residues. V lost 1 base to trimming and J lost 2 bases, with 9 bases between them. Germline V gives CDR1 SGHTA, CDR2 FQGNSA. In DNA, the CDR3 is TGTGCCAGCAGCTTAGGGGGGGGCACCTACAATGAGCAGTTCTTC. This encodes CASSLGGGTYNEQFF.

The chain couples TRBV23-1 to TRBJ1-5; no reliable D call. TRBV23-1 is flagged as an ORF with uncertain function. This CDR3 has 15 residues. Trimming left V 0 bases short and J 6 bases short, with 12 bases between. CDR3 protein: CASSQSAGRCQPQHF. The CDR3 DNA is TGCGCCAGCAGTCAATCTGCGGGGAGATGTCAGCCCCAGCATTTT.

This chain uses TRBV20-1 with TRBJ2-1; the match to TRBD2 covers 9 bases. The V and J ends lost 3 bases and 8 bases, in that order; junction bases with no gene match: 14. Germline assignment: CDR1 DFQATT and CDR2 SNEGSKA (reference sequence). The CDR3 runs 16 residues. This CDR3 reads CSASSVAGVSGHEQFF. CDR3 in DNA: TGCAGTGCTAGTTCGGTAGCGGGGGTCTCCGGGCATGAGCAGTTCTTC.

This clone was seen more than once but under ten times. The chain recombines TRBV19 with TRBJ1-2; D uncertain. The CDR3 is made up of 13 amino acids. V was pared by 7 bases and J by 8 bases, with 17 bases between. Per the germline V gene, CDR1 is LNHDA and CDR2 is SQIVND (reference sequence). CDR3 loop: CASNKLSVLGYTF. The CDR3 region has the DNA TGTGCCAGTAATAAGCTGAGTGTTTTGGGCTACACCTTC.

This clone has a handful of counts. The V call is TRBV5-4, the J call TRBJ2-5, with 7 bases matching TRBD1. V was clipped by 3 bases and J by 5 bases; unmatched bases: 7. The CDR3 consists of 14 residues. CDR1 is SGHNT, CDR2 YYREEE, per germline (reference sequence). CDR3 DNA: TGTGCCAGCAGCTCGGGACAGACCGGGGAGACCCAGTACTTC. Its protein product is CASSSGQTGETQYF.

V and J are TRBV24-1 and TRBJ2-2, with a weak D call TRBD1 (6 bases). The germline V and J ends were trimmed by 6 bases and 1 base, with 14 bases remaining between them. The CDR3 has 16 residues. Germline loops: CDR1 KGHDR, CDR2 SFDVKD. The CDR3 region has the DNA TGTGCCACCAGTCCTTTCATGACAGGGAACACCGGGGAGCTGTTTTTT. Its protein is CATSPFMTGNTGELFF.

In nucleotides, the CDR3 is TGTGCCTGGGACAGGGGGCGTCCCTATGGCTACACCTTC. Protein product: CAWDRGRPYGYTF. The chain recombines TRBV30 with TRBJ1-2, with 10 bases aligning to TRBD1. The J segment lost 4 bases and the V segment lost 5 bases, leaving 4 bases of the junction unmatched. The CDR3 spans 13 residues. CDR1 is GTSNPN and CDR2 is SVGIG in the germline V gene (reference sequence). The full variable domain, its missing parts supplied by reference TRBV30 and TRBJ1-2, is SQTIHQWPATLVQPVGSPLSLECTVEGTSNPNLYWYRQAAGRGLQLLFYSVGIGQISSEVPQNLSASRPQDRQFILSSKKLLLSDSGFYLCAWDRGRPYGYTFGSGTRLTVV.

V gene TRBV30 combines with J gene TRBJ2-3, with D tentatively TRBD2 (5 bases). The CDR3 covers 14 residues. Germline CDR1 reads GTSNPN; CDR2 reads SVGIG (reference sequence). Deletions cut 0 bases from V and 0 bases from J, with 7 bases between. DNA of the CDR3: TGTGCCTGGAGTGTACGCGGGAGCACAGATACGCAGTATTTT. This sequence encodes CAWSVRGSTDTQYF.

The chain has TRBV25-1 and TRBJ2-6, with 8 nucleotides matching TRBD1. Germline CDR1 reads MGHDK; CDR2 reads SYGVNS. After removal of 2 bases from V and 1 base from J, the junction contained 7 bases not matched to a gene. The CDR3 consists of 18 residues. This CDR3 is CASSELQGVGSGANVLTF. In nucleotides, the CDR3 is TGTGCCAGCAGTGAACTACAGGGGGTAGGGTCTGGGGCCAACGTCCTGACTTTC.

CDR3 coding DNA: TGTGCCAGTAGATCCGGGATCACCGGGGAGCTGTTTTTT. Translated, it gives CASRSGITGELFF. The V gene is TRBV19, the J gene TRBJ2-2; the D gene is possibly TRBD2 (5 bases). Trimming removed 6 bases from V and 4 bases from J, with 9 bases in between. The length of the CDR3 is 13 residues. The germline CDR1 and CDR2 sequences are LNHDA and SQIVND (reference sequence).

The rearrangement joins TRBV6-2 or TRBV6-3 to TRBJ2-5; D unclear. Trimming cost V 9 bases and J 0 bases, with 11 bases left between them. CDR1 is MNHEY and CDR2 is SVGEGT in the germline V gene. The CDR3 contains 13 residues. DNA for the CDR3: TGTGCCAGTAGCCTCGAGTACCAAGAGACCCAGTACTTC. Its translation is CASSLEYQETQYF.

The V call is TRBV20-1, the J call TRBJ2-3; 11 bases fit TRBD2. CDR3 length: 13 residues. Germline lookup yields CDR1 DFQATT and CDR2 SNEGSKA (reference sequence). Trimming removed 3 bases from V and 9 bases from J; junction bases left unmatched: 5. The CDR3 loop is CSASGLAGGTQYF. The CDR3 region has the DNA TGCAGTGCTAGTGGCCTAGCGGGAGGAACGCAGTATTTT.

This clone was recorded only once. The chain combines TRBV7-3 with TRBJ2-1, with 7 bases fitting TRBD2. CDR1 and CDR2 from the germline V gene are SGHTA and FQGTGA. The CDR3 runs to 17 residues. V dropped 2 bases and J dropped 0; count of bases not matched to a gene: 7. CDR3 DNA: TGTGCCAGCAGCTTAGGGCCGGGACTAAACTCCTACAATGAGCAGTTCTTC. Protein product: CASSLGPGLNSYNEQFF.

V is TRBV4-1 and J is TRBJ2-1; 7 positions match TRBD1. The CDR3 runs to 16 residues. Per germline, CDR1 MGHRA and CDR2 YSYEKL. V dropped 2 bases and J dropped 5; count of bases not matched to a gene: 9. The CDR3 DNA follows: TGCGCCAGCAGCCAACCCGACAGGGTTGATAACAATGAGCAGTTCTTC. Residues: CASSQPDRVDNNEQFF.

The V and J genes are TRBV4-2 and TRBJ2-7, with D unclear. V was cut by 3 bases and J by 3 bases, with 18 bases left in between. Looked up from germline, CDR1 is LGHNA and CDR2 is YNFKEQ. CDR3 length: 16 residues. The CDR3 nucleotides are TGTGCCAGCAGCCAGAGCCTAGAACCTCCCAACTACGAGCAGTACTTC. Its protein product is CASSQSLEPPNYEQYF.